The rows below give T cell receptor beta chains drawn from one sample of a study of shared clonotypes between healthy human individuals. TCRdb's copy holds only in-frame clones and misses some; the assay was immunoSEQ multiplex PCR. The repertoire holds approximately 2,000,000 clones, with around 92% as singletons. The sequenced material came from naive CD4+ T cells from PBMCs. The origin of the receptors is a man aged 18 to 29 in good health. Some clones in this sample may be carry-over from other donors' samples. Each CDR3 is given with its conserved first and last residue. The D gene is left open where the match is weak. Clone size appears in some rows only: once, few, many, or a class for an expanded clone.

clone size: NA
D gene: TRBD2
V gene: TRBV5-1
J gene: TRBJ2-3
CDR3 DNA: TGCGCCAGCAGCTTGGGTTTGGGACTAGCGGATAGCACAGATACGCAGTATTTT
CDR3 protein: CASSLGLGLADSTDTQYF

clone size: NA
D gene: NA
V gene: TRBV5-1
J gene: TRBJ1-1
CDR3 DNA: TGCGCCAGCAGCTTGGCCGTCGCAAACATGAACACTGAAGCTTTCTTT
CDR3 protein: CASSLAVANMNTEAFF

clone size: NA
D gene: NA
V gene: TRBV5-1
J gene: TRBJ2-3
CDR3 DNA: TGCGCCAGCAGCTCGGTGGGTTCCCCAGATACGCAGTATTTT
CDR3 protein: CASSSVGSPDTQYF

clone size: NA
D gene: TRBD2
V gene: TRBV7-7
J gene: TRBJ2-3
CDR3 DNA: TGTGCCAGCAGTGTAGCGGGAGGGCCTCAAGATACGCAGTATTTT
CDR3 protein: CASSVAGGPQDTQYF

clone size: NA
D gene: TRBD1
V gene: TRBV11-2
J gene: TRBJ2-1
CDR3 DNA: TGTGCCAGCAGCTTAGAGGGACAGGGGTTCAATGAGCAGTTCTTC
CDR3 protein: CASSLEGQGFNEQFF

clone size: NA
D gene: NA
V gene: TRBV7-2
J gene: TRBJ2-7
CDR3 DNA: TGTGCCAGCAGCTTAACCGCAGGGGGGGAGCAGTACTTC
CDR3 protein: CASSLTAGGEQYF

clone size: NA
D gene: TRBD2
V gene: TRBV11-2
J gene: TRBJ2-7
CDR3 DNA: TGTGCCAGCAGCTTACAACTAGCGGGAGGCGAGCAGTACTTC
CDR3 protein: CASSLQLAGGEQYF

clone size: once
D gene: NA
V gene: TRBV12-5
J gene: TRBJ2-6
CDR3 DNA: TGTGCTAGTGGTCCTGGATACCCGTCTGGGGCCAACGTCCTGACTTTC
CDR3 protein: CASGPGYPSGANVLTF

clone size: NA
D gene: NA
V gene: TRBV18
J gene: TRBJ1-5
CDR3 DNA: TGTGCCAGCTCACTGGCAGACCCCAATCAGCCCCAGCATTTT
CDR3 protein: CASSLADPNQPQHF

clone size: NA
D gene: NA
V gene: TRBV4-2
J gene: TRBJ2-1
CDR3 DNA: TGTGCCAGCAGCTCGCGGAATGAGCAGTTCTTC
CDR3 protein: CASSSRNEQFF

clone size: NA
D gene: NA
V gene: TRBV4-1
J gene: TRBJ1-2
CDR3 DNA: TGCGCCAGCAGCCAAGAACCAACCGGGACGGTTAACGGCTATGGCTACACCTTC
CDR3 protein: CASSQEPTGTVNGYGYTF

clone size: NA
D gene: NA
V gene: TRBV9
J gene: TRBJ2-3
CDR3 DNA: TGTGCCAGCAGCGTAGCTCCCACCCGGCCGGCAGATACGCAGTATTTT
CDR3 protein: CASSVAPTRPADTQYF

clone size: NA
D gene: TRBD2
V gene: TRBV10-2
J gene: TRBJ2-7
CDR3 DNA: TGCGCCAGCAAGAGCGGGGGCCCCTACGAGCAGTACTTC
CDR3 protein: CASKSGGPYEQYF

clone size: NA
D gene: TRBD2
V gene: TRBV30
J gene: TRBJ2-1
CDR3 DNA: TGTGCCTGGAGGGGGCTAGCGGGAGTATCCTACAATGAGCAGTTCTTC
CDR3 protein: CAWRGLAGVSYNEQFF

clone size: NA
D gene: TRBD1
V gene: TRBV29-1
J gene: TRBJ2-2
CDR3 DNA: TGCAGCGCCGGGACAGGGAACACCGGGGAGCTGTTTTTT
CDR3 protein: CSAGTGNTGELFF

clone size: NA
D gene: NA
V gene: TRBV5-1
J gene: TRBJ2-5
CDR3 DNA: TGCGCCAGCAGCCACGCCGGTCAACAAGAGACCCAGTACTTC
CDR3 protein: CASSHAGQQETQYF

clone size: NA
D gene: NA
V gene: TRBV7-9
J gene: TRBJ2-1
CDR3 DNA: TGTGCCAGCAGCTTAGGCCAGGGATTTGTTTTAGGTGAGCAGTTCTTC
CDR3 protein: CASSLGQGFVLGEQFF

clone size: NA
D gene: NA
V gene: TRBV5-1
J gene: TRBJ2-6
CDR3 DNA: TGCGCCAGCAGCTTGCCAGGGAACTCTGGGGCCAACGTCCTGACTTTC
CDR3 protein: CASSLPGNSGANVLTF

clone size: NA
D gene: NA
V gene: TRBV6-5
J gene: TRBJ2-7
CDR3 DNA: TGTGCCAGCAGTTACGAGGGAAGGGAGCAGTACTTC
CDR3 protein: CASSYEGREQYF

clone size: NA
D gene: NA
V gene: TRBV7-2
J gene: TRBJ1-5
CDR3 DNA: TGTGCCAGCAGCTTAGGAGAAGGCCCGCTCCCCCAGCATTTT
CDR3 protein: CASSLGEGPLPQHF

clone size: NA
D gene: NA
V gene: TRBV28
J gene: TRBJ2-7
CDR3 DNA: TGTGCCAGCAGTTCCCCCGGGGTTTCGACCTACGAGCAGTACTTC
CDR3 protein: CASSSPGVSTYEQYF

clone size: NA
D gene: TRBD2
V gene: TRBV5-4
J gene: TRBJ2-7
CDR3 DNA: TGTGCCAGCAGCTTGAAAAGCGGGAAGTCCTACGAGCAGTACTTC
CDR3 protein: CASSLKSGKSYEQYF

clone size: NA
D gene: TRBD2
V gene: TRBV5-5
J gene: TRBJ2-3
CDR3 DNA: TGTGCCAGCAGCTCCCTGGCGGGAGGGCCCCATACGCAGTATTTT
CDR3 protein: CASSSLAGGPHTQYF

clone size: NA
D gene: TRBD2
V gene: TRBV30
J gene: TRBJ2-2
CDR3 DNA: TGTGCCTGGGGTAAGGTTTCTTGGGCGGACAGACTAGCGGAGGAGAAGAACACCGGGGAGCTGTTTTTT
CDR3 protein: CAWGKVSWADRLAEEKNTGELFF

clone size: once
D gene: NA
V gene: TRBV5-4
J gene: TRBJ2-7
CDR3 DNA: TGTGCCAGCAGCCGCGGGGCCTACGAGCAGTACTTC
CDR3 protein: CASSRGAYEQYF

clone size: NA
D gene: NA
V gene: TRBV9
J gene: TRBJ1-4
CDR3 DNA: TGTGCCAGCAGCGTAACAGACAGCAATGAAAAACTGTTTTTT
CDR3 protein: CASSVTDSNEKLFF

clone size: NA
D gene: TRBD2
V gene: TRBV2
J gene: TRBJ2-3
CDR3 DNA: TGTGCCAGCAGGGTTAGCGGGAGCCCAGATACGCAGTATTTT
CDR3 protein: CASRVSGSPDTQYF

clone size: NA
D gene: NA
V gene: TRBV2
J gene: TRBJ2-1
CDR3 DNA: TGTGCCAGCAGTGAAGCGCCTCAGAAGTATGGGCAGTTCTTC
CDR3 protein: CASSEAPQKYGQFF

clone size: NA
D gene: NA
V gene: TRBV14
J gene: TRBJ2-1
CDR3 DNA: TGTGCCAGCAGCCAGAGGGGTGCGGGGTACAATGAGCAGTTCTTC
CDR3 protein: CASSQRGAGYNEQFF

clone size: NA
D gene: TRBD2
V gene: TRBV2
J gene: TRBJ2-1
CDR3 DNA: TGTGCCAGCACGACTGGGGCTAGCGGGAGTAATGAGCAGTTCTTC
CDR3 protein: CASTTGASGSNEQFF

clone size: NA
D gene: NA
V gene: TRBV7-3
J gene: TRBJ2-1
CDR3 DNA: TGTGCCAGCAGCTTAACGGGAGATAGCTCCTACAATGAGCAGTTCTTC
CDR3 protein: CASSLTGDSSYNEQFF

clone size: NA
D gene: TRBD1
V gene: TRBV6-6
J gene: TRBJ1-1
CDR3 DNA: TGTGCCAGCACCCGACAGGGGAACACTGAAGCTTTCTTT
CDR3 protein: CASTRQGNTEAFF

clone size: once
D gene: TRBD2
V gene: TRBV29-1
J gene: TRBJ2-7
CDR3 DNA: TGCAGCGTCGGAGGACTAGCGGGAGGCGTATCCTACGAGCAGTACTTC
CDR3 protein: CSVGGLAGGVSYEQYF

clone size: NA
D gene: TRBD2
V gene: TRBV5-5
J gene: TRBJ2-4
CDR3 DNA: TGTGCCAGCAGCCGGGGACTAGCGGGAGGCGGAAACATTCAGTACTTC
CDR3 protein: CASSRGLAGGGNIQYF

clone size: NA
D gene: NA
V gene: TRBV2
J gene: TRBJ1-3
CDR3 DNA: TGTGCCAGCAGTGCTTCGTACGGCTCTGGAAACACCATATATTTT
CDR3 protein: CASSASYGSGNTIYF